This TCR beta chain was sequenced for a study of blood T cells in healthy people across ages. A sample-barcoded 5' primer and a J-beta primer mix were used in a second PCR of about 6 to 12 cycles. One entry per CDR3 protein results from TCRdb running MiXCR on the 5' RACE reads. The table shows around 1,000,000 distinct CDR3 sequences, with approximately 26% occurring only once. Comments on this clonotype: Its antigen is currently unknown.

The CDR3 has 14 residues. In germline, CDR1 is SGHRS, CDR2 YFSETQ. Trimming removed 3 bases from V and 0 bases from J, with 10 bases in between. Findings and limits, study-wide: Roughly linearly, TCR beta diversity per million T cells fell as age increased.

This sample was also put to use in a study of T cells of mothers and their children.

Sequences were obtained from blood. This clonotype was obtained from a girl aged 2-10 years in good health. The chain couples TRBV5-1 to TRBJ2-7, with D unresolved. CDR3 residues: CASSYDGYSYEQYF. The CDR3 region has the DNA TGCGCCAGCAGCTACGACGGATACTCCTACGAGCAGTACTTC.